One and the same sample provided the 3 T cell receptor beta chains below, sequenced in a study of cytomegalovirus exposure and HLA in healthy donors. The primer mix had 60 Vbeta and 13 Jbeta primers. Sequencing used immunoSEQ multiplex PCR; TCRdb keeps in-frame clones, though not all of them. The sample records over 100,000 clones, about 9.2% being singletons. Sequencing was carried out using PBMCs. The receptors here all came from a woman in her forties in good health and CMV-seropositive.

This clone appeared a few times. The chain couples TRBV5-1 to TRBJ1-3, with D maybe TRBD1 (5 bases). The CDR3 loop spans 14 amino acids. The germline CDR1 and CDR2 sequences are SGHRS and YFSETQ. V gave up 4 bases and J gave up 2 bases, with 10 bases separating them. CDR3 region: CASSLTGTGNTIYF. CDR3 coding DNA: TGCGCCAGCAGCCTTACAGGAACTGGAAACACCATATATTTT.

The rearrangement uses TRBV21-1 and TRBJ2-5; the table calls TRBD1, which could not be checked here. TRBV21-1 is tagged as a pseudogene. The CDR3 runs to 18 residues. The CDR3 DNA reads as TGTGCCAGCTACGGGACTCAGAGTAAGACAGGGAGACGAGAGACCCAGTACTTC. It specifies CASYGTQSKTGRRETQYF.

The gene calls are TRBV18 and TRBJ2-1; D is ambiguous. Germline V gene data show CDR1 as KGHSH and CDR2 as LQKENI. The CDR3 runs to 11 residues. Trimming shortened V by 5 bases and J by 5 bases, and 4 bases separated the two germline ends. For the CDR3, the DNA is TGTGCCAGCTCAGTTAACAATGAGCAGTTCTTC. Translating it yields CASSVNNEQFF.